These T cell receptor beta chains were read from a single sample in a study of Ad26.COV2.S vaccination and SARS-CoV-2 variants. Using immunoSEQ multiplex PCR, the repertoire was profiled, and TCRdb retains in-frame clones only, with some absent. The sample yields roughly 400,000 clones, about 88% seen once. Sequenced here: peripheral blood, sampled in a trial of Ad26.COV2.S vaccine versus placebo. The source of these receptors is a person aged 18-65 years who received the Ad26.COV2.S COVID-19 vaccine or a placebo. The CDR3 runs from the conserved cysteine through the conserved F or W. A D gene is named only where the DNA matches it firmly. Not every row has a clone size; where given, it reads once, few, many or a size class.

j_call clone_size d_call v_call cdr3_nt cdr3_aa
TRBJ1-2 NA TRBD1 TRBV10-2 TGCGCCAGCAGCCGACAGGGGCGGATTGGCTACACCTTC CASSRQGRIGYTF
TRBJ2-4 NA NA TRBV5-1 TGCGCCAGCAGCTTTAGGGACCTTACAGCCAAAAACATTCAGTACTTC CASSFRDLTAKNIQYF
TRBJ2-3 few TRBD2 TRBV5-1 TGCGCCAGCAGCCTCGCTCCACTAGCGGGAGGGGCAGATACGCAGTATTTT CASSLAPLAGGADTQYF
TRBJ1-2 NA NA TRBV7-2 TGTGCCAGCAGCGCATCTCCAGGGGACACTTACTATGGCTACACCTTC CASSASPGDTYYGYTF
TRBJ2-1 NA NA TRBV5-1 TGCGCCAGCAGCCTAAGGACTGGAAACAATGAGCAGTTCTTC CASSLRTGNNEQFF
TRBJ1-3 NA NA TRBV6-2/TRBV6-3 TGTGCCAGCAGTCTCGGGACAACCTCTGGAAACACCATATATTTT CASSLGTTSGNTIYF
TRBJ2-1 NA NA TRBV24-1 TGTGCCACCAGTGACCCGATTACTAGTAATGAGCAGTTCTTC CATSDPITSNEQFF
TRBJ2-3 NA TRBD2 TRBV9 TGTGCCAGCAGCGTCGCGGGAGGCGCGGATACGCAGTATTTT CASSVAGGADTQYF
TRBJ2-5 NA NA TRBV4-3 TGCGCCAGCAGCCCGAATACAGGGCTCCAAGAGACCCAGTACTTC CASSPNTGLQETQYF
TRBJ2-3 once TRBD2 TRBV28 TGTGCCAGCAACCCAGTAGCGGGGCTGCACAGATACGGGGGCGATTTT CASNPVAGLHRYGGDF
TRBJ1-2 NA NA TRBV2 TGTGCCAGCAGTGACCCACAGGGTAACTATGGCTACACCTTC CASSDPQGNYGYTF
TRBJ2-7 once NA TRBV15 TGTGCCACCAGCAGAGAGATAGCCCTTTCCTACGAGCAGTACTTC CATSREIALSYEQYF
TRBJ1-2 NA NA TRBV7-2 TGTGCCAGCACTACGGGAACTAACTATGGCTACACCTTC CASTTGTNYGYTF
TRBJ2-4 NA TRBD1 TRBV5-8 TGTGCCAGCAGCTTCGGACAGGGTGGGAACATTCAGTACTTC CASSFGQGGNIQYF
TRBJ1-3 NA NA TRBV7-9 TGTGCCAGCCTGGTTTCTGGAAACACCATATATTTT CASLVSGNTIYF
TRBJ2-5 NA NA TRBV7-9 TGTGCCAGCAGCCCCCCGGTGGGGGTCCAGTACTTC CASSPPVGVQYF
TRBJ2-1 NA NA TRBV5-6 TGTGCCAGCAGCTTCAAACTAGCAGCTGAGCAGTTCTTC CASSFKLAAEQFF
TRBJ1-3 NA NA TRBV6-1 TGTGCCAGCAGTGAAGATCCAGGGGTGACGAACACCATATATTTT CASSEDPGVTNTIYF
TRBJ2-7 NA NA TRBV10-3 TGTGCCATCAGTTTGATAGCGGAGAAGGAACAGTACTTC CAISLIAEKEQYF
TRBJ2-2 NA TRBD2 TRBV7-2 TGTGCCAGCTCCCCCTCTAGCGGGGTGACCGGGGAGCTGTTTTTT CASSPSSGVTGELFF
TRBJ2-1 NA NA TRBV7-9 TGTGCCAGCAGCCCCCGGAGGGGGGATTCCTACAATGAGCAGTTCTTC CASSPRRGDSYNEQFF
TRBJ2-1 NA NA TRBV11-2 TGTGCCAGCAGCTTAGATGGTGGGATCTCCTACAATGAGCAGTTCTTC CASSLDGGISYNEQFF
TRBJ2-2 NA NA TRBV24-1 TGTGCCACCAGTGATTCCCGGGGCCGACTGAACACCGGGGAGCTGTTTTTT CATSDSRGRLNTGELFF